The 20 T cell receptor beta chains in this list originate from one sample, sequenced in a study of T cells in Graves' hyperthyroidism and ophthalmopathy. There were TCR beta CDR3 regions amplified from RNA transcripts. The HTBI primer set served for first-round RT-PCR of the TCR CDR3. TCRdb passed the multiplex PCR reads through MiXCR, listing each CDR3 protein once. The sample contains approximately 400,000 distinct CDR3 sequences, over 15% of which appear only once. The sequenced material came from blood. The receptors derive from a woman in her late teens or twenties with Graves' hyperthyroidism.

The table lists this clonotype with many counts. The junction and the germline gene differ at one end; a read error may be behind it. This chain connects TRBV7-7 to TRBJ2-2; 11 bases are a match to TRBD2. CDR1 and CDR2 from the germline V gene are SSHAT and FNYEAQ (reference sequence). The CDR3 has 15 amino acids. The CDR3 coding sequence is TGTGCTAGCAGCCCGGGACTAGCGGAAACCGGGGAGCTGTTTTTT. This encodes CASSPGLAETGELFF.

V gene TRBV6-4 combines with J gene TRBJ1-2; D is uncertain. CDR1 is MRHNA and CDR2 is SNTAGT in the germline V gene. The CDR3 extends over 19 amino acids. V lost 6 bases, J lost 8 bases, and 34 bases lay in between. The CDR3 loop reads CASSHDPGPYGAAFGGYTF. CDR3 coding DNA: TGTGCCAGCAGCCACGACCCAGGTCCCTACGGAGCCGCTTTTGGGGGCTACACCTTC.

In its sample, this clonotype was seen many times. The J gene is TRBJ1-1, the V gene TRBV6-1; tentatively, D is TRBD1 (5 bases). The germline V and J ends were trimmed by 6 bases and 2 bases, with 10 bases remaining between them. CDR3 size: 13 residues. Germline CDR1 and CDR2: MNHNS and SASEGT. DNA of the CDR3: TGTGCCAGCAGGGGACGGGGTAACACTGAAGCTTTCTTT. Translation: CASRGRGNTEAFF.

Many counts were recorded for this clonotype. A single base separates this from a much larger clone, so it may be a read error. The chain employs TRBV7-2 and TRBJ2-7, with TRBD2 matching over 9 bases. Germline CDR1 reads SGHTA; CDR2 reads FQGNSA. The CDR3 totals 14 residues. CDR3 DNA sequence: TGTGCCGGCAGCTTATATGCGGGGGGGCGCGAGCAGTACTTC. This codes for CAGSLYAGGREQYF.

The chain combines TRBV2 with TRBJ2-7, with D hard to call. The CDR3 sequence is 13 residues long. The V and J ends lost 2 bases and 2 bases respectively, with 7 bases between them. Germline V CDR1 and CDR2: SNHLY, FYNNEI. The CDR3 sequence: CASSESSTYEQYF. For the CDR3, the DNA is TGTGCCAGCAGTGAATCGTCAACCTACGAGCAGTACTTC.

The chain is built from TRBV29-1 and TRBJ1-2; D might be TRBD1 (5 bases). The germline V gene encodes CDR1 SQVTM and CDR2 ANQGSEA. Trimming shortened V by 7 bases and J by 1 base, and 16 bases separated the two germline ends. The CDR3 runs 14 residues. CDR3 residues: CSAEEGMDNYGYTF. As DNA, the CDR3 is TGCAGCGCCGAGGAGGGGATGGATAACTATGGCTACACCTTC.

This clonotype was detected ten times or more. The chain employs TRBV6-1 and TRBJ1-1, with 8 nucleotides matching TRBD1. The V gene end was trimmed by 6 bases and the J gene end by 1 base; junction bases not matched to a gene: 4. Germline V lookup: CDR1 MNHNS, CDR2 SASEGT. This CDR3 is 14 amino acids long. CDR3 loop: CASRPDRGNTEAFF. In DNA, the CDR3 is TGTGCCAGCAGACCAGACAGGGGGAACACTGAAGCTTTCTTT.

There are many counts of this clonotype. This rearrangement joins TRBV12-3 or TRBV12-4 to TRBJ2-5, with D possibly matching TRBD1 (6 bases). This CDR3 is 12 amino acids long. Deletions cut 8 bases from V and 4 bases from J, with 11 bases between. The CDR3 DNA reads TGTGCCAGCGGCCCCAGGGGAGAGACCCAGTACTTC. Its protein is CASGPRGETQYF.

The chain combines TRBV2 with TRBJ2-7; 10 bases fit TRBD1. CDR1 SNHLY and CDR2 FYNNEI come from the germline V gene. Trimming took 9 bases from V and 1 from J; bases not matched to a gene: 12. The CDR3 is 16 residues long. Here the CDR3 reads CARTRTGGAQSYEQYF. In DNA, the CDR3 is TGTGCCAGAACTCGGACAGGGGGTGCGCAATCCTACGAGCAGTACTTC.

The table lists this clonotype with many counts. The chain has TRBV12-3 or TRBV12-4 and TRBJ1-5, with 7 bases fitting TRBD1. After removal of 5 bases from V and 2 bases from J, the junction contained 3 bases not matched to a gene. This CDR3 contains 14 residues. The CDR3 nucleotides are TGTGCCAGCAGTCTTACAGGGGGCAATCAGCCCCAGCATTTT. It translates to CASSLTGGNQPQHF.

The gene calls are TRBV6-7 and TRBJ1-1; D remains ambiguous. TRBV6-7 is an ORF, with its function uncertain. Trimming cost V 6 bases and J 0 bases, with 11 bases left between them. This CDR3 has 14 amino acids. CDR3 residues: CASRPDGMNTEAFF. The CDR3 nucleotides are TGTGCCAGCAGACCGGACGGGATGAACACTGAAGCTTTCTTT.

This clonotype has a count of ten or more. The chain joins TRBV20-1 to TRBJ2-7, with TRBD2 as a possible D gene (5 bases). CDR3 length: 14 residues. CDR1 and CDR2 (germline): DFQATT, SNEGSKA (reference sequence). The V gene lost 2 bases and the J gene lost 2 bases, with 13 bases spanning the gap. The CDR3 sequence: CSARQDSGPYEQYF. For the CDR3, the DNA is TGCAGTGCTAGACAGGACTCCGGCCCCTACGAGCAGTACTTC.

This clonotype was seen ten or more times. The chain carries TRBV7-8 and TRBJ2-5; D is perhaps TRBD1 (6 bases). Trimming shortened V by 1 base and J by 2 bases, and 11 bases separated the two germline ends. The germline CDR1 and CDR2 sequences are SGHVS and FQNEAQ. The CDR3 spans 15 residues. The CDR3 region has the DNA TGTGCCAGCAGCTTAGACTCAGGGGTTCAAGAGACCCAGTACTTC. It specifies CASSLDSGVQETQYF.

The table lists this clonotype with many counts. The chain employs TRBV12-3 or TRBV12-4 and TRBJ1-1; 7 bases align to TRBD1. This CDR3 has 14 amino acids. The trim removed 6 bases at V and 2 bases at J, leaving 6 bases unmatched. CDR3 in DNA: TGTGCCAGCAGCTTACAGGGGAGAAACACTGAAGCTTTCTTT. Encoded protein: CASSLQGRNTEAFF.

This clonotype has ten or more counts. This rearrangement joins TRBV10-3 to TRBJ1-1; D gene uncertain. V lost 4 bases to trimming and J lost 3 bases, with 6 bases between them. CDR1 ENHRY and CDR2 SYGVKD come from the germline V gene. The CDR3 has 12 amino acids. The CDR3 loop is CAISGRDTEAFF. CDR3 nucleotide sequence: TGTGCCATCAGTGGGCGGGACACTGAAGCTTTCTTT.

V is TRBV19 and J is TRBJ1-2; unclear D gene. The CDR3 is 15 amino acids. Germline V gives CDR1 LNHDA, CDR2 SQIVND (reference sequence). The V and J ends lost 0 bases and 3 bases respectively, with 11 bases between them. The CDR3: CASSIDGQIYYGYTF. The CDR3 nucleotides read TGTGCCAGTAGTATAGATGGGCAGATTTACTATGGCTACACCTTC.

This clonotype was found many times. The rearrangement joins TRBV2 to TRBJ2-7; 9 nucleotides agree with TRBD1. Germline V gene sequence: CDR1 SNHLY, CDR2 FYNNEI. The CDR3 spans 13 residues. Trimming cost V 6 bases and J 3 bases; bases outside gene matches: 3. The CDR3 DNA is TGTGCCAGCAGCCGACAGGGGGACTACGAGCAGTACTTC. This sequence encodes CASSRQGDYEQYF.

With respect to this clonotype: A much larger clone lies one base from this, so it may be a read error. The chain uses TRBV12-3 or TRBV12-4 and TRBJ2-7; TRBD1 matches at 9 bases. The trim removed 5 bases at V and 5 bases at J, leaving 4 bases unmatched. There are 13 residues in the CDR3. The CDR3 loop is CASSRTGGHEQYF. DNA of the CDR3: TGTGCCAGCAGTCGAACAGGGGGCCACGAGCAGTACTTC.

This clonotype was recorded at least ten times. The chain carries TRBV28 and TRBJ2-5; D is uncertain. The CDR3 runs 14 residues. Germline V lookup: CDR1 MDHEN, CDR2 SYDVKM. Trimming took 2 bases from V and 9 from J, leaving 16 bases between them. The CDR3 protein is CASSLVRVSTAQYF. CDR3 DNA: TGTGCCAGCAGTTTAGTAAGGGTCTCAACGGCCCAGTACTTC.

This clonotype was counted ten times or more. V gene TRBV4-1 combines with J gene TRBJ1-5; TRBD1 might be the D (5 bases). This CDR3 comprises 15 residues. V lost 4 bases, J lost 6 bases, and 16 bases lay in between. From germline, CDR1 is MGHRA and CDR2 YSYEKL. CDR3 loop: CASSRLLQGGQPQHF. In nucleotides, the CDR3 is TGCGCCAGCAGCCGCCTACTCCAGGGCGGTCAGCCCCAGCATTTT.